The 14 T cell receptor beta chains reported below all come from one sample, sequenced in a study of identical twins. One entry per CDR3 protein, called by TCRdb with MiXCR from the 5' RACE reads. There are 450,000 to 500,000 distinct CDR3 sequences in the sample; around an eighth occur only once, and approximately 1% lies in the top ten. The sample was also linked to a second study, of yellow fever vaccine responses in identical twins.

Source material: CD4+ T cells sorted from blood. These receptors originate from a woman younger than 30 in good health.

This clonotype has more than one count but fewer than ten. This chain links TRBV20-1 with TRBJ2-7, with 8 bases aligning to TRBD2. The V and J ends lost 1 base and 6 bases, in that order; junction bases with no gene match: 11. Germline V gene data show CDR1 as DFQATT and CDR2 as SNEGSKA (reference sequence). This CDR3 has 15 amino acids. CDR3 loop: CSARGALREGLEQYF. DNA of the CDR3: TGCAGTGCTAGAGGGGCCCTTCGGGAGGGCCTCGAGCAGTACTTC.

This CDR3 is CSARDLAGGANTGELFF. CDR3 DNA sequence: TGCAGTGCTAGAGATCTAGCGGGGGGGGCGAACACCGGGGAGCTGTTTTTT. The rearrangement links TRBV20-1 to TRBJ2-2; TRBD2 aligns across 12 bases. In germline, CDR1 is DFQATT, CDR2 SNEGSKA (reference sequence). V lost 0 bases and J lost 0; bases outside the gene matches: 2. The CDR3 has 17 amino acids.

The genes are TRBV18 and TRBJ2-5; TRBD2 might be the D (5 bases). The CDR3 spans 14 residues. Germline CDR1 is KGHSH and CDR2 is LQKENI. Trimming cost V 1 base and J 5 bases, with 11 bases left between them. The CDR3 DNA sequence: TGTGCCAGCTCACCACTGACCTCGGGGGAGACCCAGTACTTC. This codes for CASSPLTSGETQYF. Drawing the rest from reference TRBV18 and TRBJ2-5, the complete variable domain is NAGVMQNPRHLVRRRGQEARLRCSPMKGHSHVYWYRQLPEEGLKFMVYLQKENIIDESGMPKERFSAEFPKEGPSILRIQQVVRGDSAAYFCASSPLTSGETQYFGPGTRLLVL.

This clonotype has just a few counts. The chain combines TRBV7-3 with TRBJ2-5; D is perhaps TRBD2 (7 bases). Germline V gene sequence: CDR1 SGHTA, CDR2 FQGTGA. V lost 3 bases to trimming and J lost 1 base, with 15 bases between them. This CDR3 is built from 16 residues. CDR3 region: CASSFWGRGTQETQYF. The CDR3 DNA reads as TGTGCCAGCAGCTTCTGGGGGCGGGGGACCCAAGAGACCCAGTACTTC.

The rearrangement joins TRBV5-1 to TRBJ2-2; TRBD2 matches at 7 bases. CDR3 length equals 16 residues. After removal of 4 bases from V and 5 bases from J, the junction contained 11 bases not matched to a gene. Germline V gene data show CDR1 as SGHRS and CDR2 as YFSETQ. CDR3 bases: TGCGCCAGCAGCCCCATAACGGCGGGGGATACCGGGGAGCTGTTTTTT. This translates into CASSPITAGDTGELFF.

The chain couples TRBV27 to TRBJ2-1; D perhaps matches TRBD1 (6 bases). The V end was cut by 10 bases, the J end by 3 bases, with 37 bases between. Germline CDR1 is MNHEY and CDR2 is SMNVEV (reference sequence). This CDR3 region has 21 residues. The CDR3 loop is CATFYFQGRPGVGVVYNEQFF. CDR3 nucleotide sequence: TGTGCCACCTTTTATTTTCAGGGGCGGCCGGGTGTTGGGGTGGTCTACAATGAGCAGTTCTTC.

In this sample, this clonotype turned up a few times. The chain couples TRBV12-3 or TRBV12-4 to TRBJ2-1; D may match TRBD1 or TRBD2 (6 bases each). The CDR3 spans 15 residues. V lost 5 bases, J lost 6 bases, and 17 bases lay in between. The CDR3 DNA sequence: TGTGCCAGCAGTCCGTCAGGGGCGCGGGGCAATGAGCAGTTCTTC. Its protein product is CASSPSGARGNEQFF.

About this clonotype itself: This may be a read error: a much more frequent sequence differs by one nucleotide. The V gene is TRBV12-3 or TRBV12-4, the J gene TRBJ2-4; D is uncertain. V lost 6 bases to trimming and J lost 2 bases, with 14 bases between them. The CDR3 contains 15 residues. This chain's CDR3 is CASSGLAVTKNIQYF. CDR3 sequence (DNA): TGTGCCAGCAGCGGTTTGGCGGTCACCAAAAACATTCAGTACTTC.

This clonotype came up a few times. The chain employs TRBV7-2 and TRBJ2-1; 7 bases are shared with TRBD2. The CDR3 extends over 15 amino acids. After removal of 0 bases from V and 4 bases from J, the junction contained 3 bases not matched to a gene. Germline V gives CDR1 SGHTA, CDR2 FQGNSA. The CDR3 reads CASSLAGGQYNEQFF. The CDR3 DNA follows: TGTGCCAGCAGCTTAGCGGGAGGGCAGTACAATGAGCAGTTCTTC.

This clonotype was seen only a few times. The gene calls are TRBV3-1 and TRBJ1-1; weak D call: TRBD1 (5 bases). With 0 bases removed from V and 1 base from J, the gap between germline ends came to 9 bases. Per the germline V gene, CDR1 is LGHDT and CDR2 is YNNKEL (reference sequence). CDR3 length: 15 residues. CDR3 nucleotide sequence: TGTGCCAGCAGCCAAGACGGCGGGGGGAACACTGAAGCTTTCTTT. It translates to CASSQDGGGNTEAFF. Full variable domain (remainder filled in from reference TRBV3-1 and TRBJ1-1): DTAVSQTPKYLVTQMGNDKSIKCEQNLGHDTMYWYKQDSKKFLKIMFSYNNKELIINETVPNRFSPKSPDKAHLNLHINSLELGDSAVYFCASSQDGGGNTEAFFGQGTRLTVV.

This clonotype was seen ten or more times. V is TRBV7-2 and J is TRBJ2-3, with D possibly TRBD2 on 6 matching bases. In germline, CDR1 is SGHTA, CDR2 FQGNSA. V lost 7 bases, J lost 1 base, and 12 bases lay in between. The length of the CDR3 is 14 residues. The chain's CDR3 is CASKTGVGTDTQYF. The CDR3 DNA is TGTGCCAGCAAGACGGGAGTTGGCACAGATACGCAGTATTTT.

This rearrangement joins TRBV25-1 to TRBJ2-2, with D tentatively TRBD2 (6 bases). The CDR3 runs 17 residues. Germline V CDR1 and CDR2: MGHDK, SYGVNS. The V and J ends lost 7 bases and 3 bases respectively, with 21 bases between them. The CDR3 nucleotides read TGTGCCAGCACCTCCCAGATGGGGGGTTGGGACACCGGGGAGCTGTTTTTT. This sequence encodes CASTSQMGGWDTGELFF. Full variable domain (missing parts from reference TRBV25-1 and TRBJ2-2): EADIYQTPRYLVIGTGKKITLECSQTMGHDKMYWYQQDPGMELHLIHYSYGVNSTEKGDLSSESTVSRIRTEHFPLTLESARPSHTSQYLCASTSQMGGWDTGELFFGEGSRLTVL.

There are many counts of this clonotype. The V gene is TRBV15, the J gene TRBJ2-7; a weak D match, TRBD2 (5 bases). Germline CDR1 is LNHNV and CDR2 is YYDKDF (reference sequence). The CDR3 has 16 amino acids. Trimming took 0 bases from V and 0 from J, leaving 12 bases between them. CDR3 residues: CATSRDFSGYSYEQYF. The CDR3 nucleotides read TGTGCCACCAGCAGAGATTTTTCGGGGTACTCCTACGAGCAGTACTTC.

This clonotype has a count of ten or more. This sequence joins TRBV15 and TRBJ1-2; 8 bases are a match to TRBD1. J was trimmed by 4 bases and V by 0 bases; bases with no gene match: 10. Germline V gene sequence: CDR1 LNHNV, CDR2 YYDKDF (reference sequence). The CDR3 spans 17 residues. The CDR3 loop reads CATSRDPMTGAAYGYTF. CDR3 coding DNA: TGTGCCACCAGCAGAGATCCGATGACAGGGGCGGCCTATGGCTACACCTTC.